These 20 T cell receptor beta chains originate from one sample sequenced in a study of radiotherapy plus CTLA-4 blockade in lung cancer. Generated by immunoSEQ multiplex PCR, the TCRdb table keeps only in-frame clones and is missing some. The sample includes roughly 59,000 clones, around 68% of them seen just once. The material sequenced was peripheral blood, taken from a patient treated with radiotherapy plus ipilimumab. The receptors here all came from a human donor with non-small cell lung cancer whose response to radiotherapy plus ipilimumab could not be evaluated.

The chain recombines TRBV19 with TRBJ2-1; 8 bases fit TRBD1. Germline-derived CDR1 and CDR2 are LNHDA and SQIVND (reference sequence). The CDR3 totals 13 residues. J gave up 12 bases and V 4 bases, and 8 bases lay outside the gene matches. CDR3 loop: CASSSAGQGGQFF. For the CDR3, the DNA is TGTGCCAGTAGTAGCGCCGGACAGGGCGGGCAGTTCTTC. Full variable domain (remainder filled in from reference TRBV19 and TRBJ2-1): DGGITQSPKYLFRKEGQNVTLSCEQNLNHDAMYWYRQDPGQGLRLIYYSQIVNDFQKGDIAEGYSVSREKKESFPLTVTSAQKNPTAFYLCASSSAGQGGQFFGPGTRLTVL.

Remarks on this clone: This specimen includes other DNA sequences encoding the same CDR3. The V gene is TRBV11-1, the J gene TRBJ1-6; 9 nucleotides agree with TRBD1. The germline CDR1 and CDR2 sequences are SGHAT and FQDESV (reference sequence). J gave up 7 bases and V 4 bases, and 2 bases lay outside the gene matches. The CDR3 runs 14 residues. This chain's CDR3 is CASSSDRGNSPLHF. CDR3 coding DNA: TGTGCCAGCAGCTCAGACAGGGGGAATTCACCCCTCCACTTT.

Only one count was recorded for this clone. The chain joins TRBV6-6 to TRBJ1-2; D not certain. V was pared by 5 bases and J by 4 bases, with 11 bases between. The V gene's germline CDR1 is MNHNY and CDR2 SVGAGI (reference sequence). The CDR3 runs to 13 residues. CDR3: CASSAGRSYGYTF. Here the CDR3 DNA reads TGTGCCAGCAGTGCGGGTCGAAGCTATGGCTACACCTTC.

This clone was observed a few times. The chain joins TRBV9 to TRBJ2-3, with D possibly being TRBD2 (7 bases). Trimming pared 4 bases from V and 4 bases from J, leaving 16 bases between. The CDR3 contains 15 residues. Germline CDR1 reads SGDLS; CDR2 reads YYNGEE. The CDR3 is CASSPRRGGSDTQYF. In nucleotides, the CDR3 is TGTGCCAGCAGCCCCCGTAGGGGGGGTTCAGATACGCAGTATTTT.

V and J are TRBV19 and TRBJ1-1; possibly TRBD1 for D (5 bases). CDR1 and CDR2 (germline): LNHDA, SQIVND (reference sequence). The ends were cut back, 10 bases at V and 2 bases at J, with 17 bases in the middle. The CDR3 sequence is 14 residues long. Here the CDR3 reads CAKRRYRKNTEAFF. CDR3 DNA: TGTGCCAAACGGCGGTACAGGAAAAACACTGAAGCTTTCTTT. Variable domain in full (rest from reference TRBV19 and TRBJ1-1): DGGITQSPKYLFRKEGQNVTLSCEQNLNHDAMYWYRQDPGQGLRLIYYSQIVNDFQKGDIAEGYSVSREKKESFPLTVTSAQKNPTAFYLCAKRRYRKNTEAFFGQGTRLTVV.

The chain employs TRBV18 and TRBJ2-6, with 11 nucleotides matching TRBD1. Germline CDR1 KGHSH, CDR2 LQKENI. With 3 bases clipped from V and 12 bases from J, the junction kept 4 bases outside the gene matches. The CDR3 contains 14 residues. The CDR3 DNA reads TGTGCCAGCTCACCGGACAGGGGGCCCTTCGTCCTGACTTTC. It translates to CASSPDRGPFVLTF.

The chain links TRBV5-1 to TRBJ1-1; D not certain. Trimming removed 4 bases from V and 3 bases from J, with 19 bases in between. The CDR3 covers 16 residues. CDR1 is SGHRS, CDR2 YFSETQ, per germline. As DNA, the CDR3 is TGCGCCAGCAGCCCCGAGGTTGCGGGGTTGGACACTGAAGCTTTCTTT. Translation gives CASSPEVAGLDTEAFF.

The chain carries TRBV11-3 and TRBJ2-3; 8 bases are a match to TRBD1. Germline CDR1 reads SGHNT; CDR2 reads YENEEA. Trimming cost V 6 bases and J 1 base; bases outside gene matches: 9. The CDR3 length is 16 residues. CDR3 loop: CASSPGQGAGTDTQYF. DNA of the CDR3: TGTGCCAGCAGTCCCGGGCAGGGGGCAGGCACAGATACGCAGTATTTT.

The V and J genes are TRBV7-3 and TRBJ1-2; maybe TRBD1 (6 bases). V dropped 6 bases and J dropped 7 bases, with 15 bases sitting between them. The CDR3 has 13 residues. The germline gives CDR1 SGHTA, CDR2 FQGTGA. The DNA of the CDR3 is TGTGCCAGCAGTCCCACAGGGTTAGCTGGCTACACCTTC. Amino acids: CASSPTGLAGYTF. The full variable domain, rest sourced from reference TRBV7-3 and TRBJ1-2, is GAGVSQTPSNKVTEKGKYVELRCDPISGHTALYWYRQSLGQGPEFLIYFQGTGAADDSGLPNDRFFAVRPEGSVSTLKIQRTERGDSAVYLCASSPTGLAGYTFGSGTRLTVV.

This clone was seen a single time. The CDR3 reads CASSHQETGTSGISYEQFF. Here the CDR3 DNA reads TGTGCCAGCAGCCACCAAGAAACTGGGACTAGCGGGATATCCTATGAGCAGTTCTTC. V is TRBV4-2 and J is TRBJ2-1, with 13 nucleotides matching TRBD2. With 3 bases clipped from V and 8 bases from J, the junction kept 16 bases outside the gene matches. CDR3 length equals 19 residues. Per germline, CDR1 LGHNA and CDR2 YNFKEQ.

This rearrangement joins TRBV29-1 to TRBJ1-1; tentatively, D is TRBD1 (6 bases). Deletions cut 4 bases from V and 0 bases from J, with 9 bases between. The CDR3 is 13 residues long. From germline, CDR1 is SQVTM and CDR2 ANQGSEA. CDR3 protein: CSVARDMNTEAFF. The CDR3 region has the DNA TGCAGCGTTGCCAGGGACATGAACACTGAAGCTTTCTTT.

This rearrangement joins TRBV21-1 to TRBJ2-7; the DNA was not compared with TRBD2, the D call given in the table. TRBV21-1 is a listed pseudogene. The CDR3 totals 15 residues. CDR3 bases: TGTGCCAGCAGAAAAAGGACGGGGAGCTCCTACGAGCAGTACTTC. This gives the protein CASRKRTGSSYEQYF.

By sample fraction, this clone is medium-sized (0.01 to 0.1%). This CDR3 is CASSPPSGRDTEAFF. In DNA, the CDR3 is TGTGCCAGCTCACCACCGTCCGGGAGGGACACTGAAGCTTTCTTT. V and J are TRBV18 and TRBJ1-1; D is undetermined. The CDR3 has 15 residues. V was shortened by 0 bases and J by 3 bases, with 11 bases between the two germline ends. Germline V gene data show CDR1 as KGHSH and CDR2 as LQKENI.

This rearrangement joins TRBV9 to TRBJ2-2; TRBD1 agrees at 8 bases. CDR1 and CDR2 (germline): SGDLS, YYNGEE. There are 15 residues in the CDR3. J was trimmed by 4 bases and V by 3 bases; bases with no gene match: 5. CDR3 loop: CASSGTGGTTGELFF. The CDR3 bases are TGTGCCAGCAGCGGAACAGGGGGGACCACCGGGGAGCTGTTTTTT. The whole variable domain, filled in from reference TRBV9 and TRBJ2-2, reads DSGVTQTPKHLITATGQRVTLRCSPRSGDLSVYWYQQSLDQGLQFLIQYYNGEERAKGNILERFSAQQFPDLHSELNLSSLELGDSALYFCASSGTGGTTGELFFGEGSRLTVL.

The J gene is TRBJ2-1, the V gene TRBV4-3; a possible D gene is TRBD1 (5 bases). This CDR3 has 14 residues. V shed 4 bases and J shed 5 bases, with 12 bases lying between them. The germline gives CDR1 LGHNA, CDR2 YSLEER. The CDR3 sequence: CASSPIRVDNEQFF. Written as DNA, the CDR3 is TGCGCCAGCAGCCCTATCAGGGTAGACAATGAGCAGTTCTTC.

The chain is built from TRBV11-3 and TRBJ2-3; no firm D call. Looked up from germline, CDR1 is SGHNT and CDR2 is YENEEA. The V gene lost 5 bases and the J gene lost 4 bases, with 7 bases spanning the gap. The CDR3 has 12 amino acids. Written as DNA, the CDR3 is TGTGCCAGCAGCCTGGCCCCAGATACGCAGTATTTT. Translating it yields CASSLAPDTQYF.

The CDR3 spells CASSQVQSQTGETYEQYF. The CDR3 nucleotides are TGTGCCAGCAGCCAAGTTCAAAGTCAAACAGGGGAAACCTACGAGCAGTACTTC. The chain joins TRBV4-2 to TRBJ2-7, with TRBD1 identical over 7 bases. Germline V CDR1 and CDR2: LGHNA, YNFKEQ. V was clipped by 1 base and J by 2 bases; unmatched bases: 14. This CDR3 contains 18 residues.

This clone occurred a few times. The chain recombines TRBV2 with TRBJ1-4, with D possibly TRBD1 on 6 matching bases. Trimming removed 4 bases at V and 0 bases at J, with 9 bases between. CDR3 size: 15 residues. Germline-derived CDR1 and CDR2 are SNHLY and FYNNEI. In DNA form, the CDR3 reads TGTGCCAGCAGTGGGACAGTTGCAACTAATGAAAAACTGTTTTTT. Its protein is CASSGTVATNEKLFF.

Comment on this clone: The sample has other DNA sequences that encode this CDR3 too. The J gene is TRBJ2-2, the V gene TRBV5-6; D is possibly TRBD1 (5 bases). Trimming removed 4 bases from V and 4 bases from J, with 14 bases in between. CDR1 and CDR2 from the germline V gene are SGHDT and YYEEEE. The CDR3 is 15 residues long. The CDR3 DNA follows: TGTGCCAGCAGCGATCAAACAGGTCTCACCGGGGAGCTGTTTTTT. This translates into CASSDQTGLTGELFF.

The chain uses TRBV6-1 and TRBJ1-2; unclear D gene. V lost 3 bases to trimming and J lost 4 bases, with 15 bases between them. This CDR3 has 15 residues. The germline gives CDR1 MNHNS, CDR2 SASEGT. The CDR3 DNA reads TGTGCCAGCAGTGATCTGGCAGGATGGGTCTATGGCTACACCTTC. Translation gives CASSDLAGWVYGYTF.